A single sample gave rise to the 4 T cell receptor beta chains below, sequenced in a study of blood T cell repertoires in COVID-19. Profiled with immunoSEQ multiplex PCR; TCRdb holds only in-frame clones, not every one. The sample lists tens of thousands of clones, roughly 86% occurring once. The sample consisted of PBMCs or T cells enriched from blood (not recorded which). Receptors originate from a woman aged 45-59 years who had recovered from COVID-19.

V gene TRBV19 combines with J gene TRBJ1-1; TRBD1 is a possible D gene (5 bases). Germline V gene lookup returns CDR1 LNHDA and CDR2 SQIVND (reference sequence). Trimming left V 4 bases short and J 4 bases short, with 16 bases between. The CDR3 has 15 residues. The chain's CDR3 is CASSSGLGEGTEAFF. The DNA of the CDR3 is TGTGCCAGTAGTAGTGGATTGGGGGAGGGCACTGAAGCTTTCTTT.

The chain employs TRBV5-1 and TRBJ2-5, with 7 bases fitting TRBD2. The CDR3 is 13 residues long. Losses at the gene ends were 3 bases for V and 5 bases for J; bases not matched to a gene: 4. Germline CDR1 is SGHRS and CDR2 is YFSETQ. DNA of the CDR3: TGCGCCAGCAGCTCCGGACTAGTCGAGACCCAGTACTTC. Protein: CASSSGLVETQYF.

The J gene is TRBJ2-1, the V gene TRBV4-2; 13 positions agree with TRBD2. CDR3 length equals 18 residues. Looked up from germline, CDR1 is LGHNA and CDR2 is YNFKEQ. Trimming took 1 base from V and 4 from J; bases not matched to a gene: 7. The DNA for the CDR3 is TGTGCCAGCAGCCAAGCCACTAGCGGGGGGGCCGGTTACAATGAGCAGTTCTTC. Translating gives CASSQATSGGAGYNEQFF.

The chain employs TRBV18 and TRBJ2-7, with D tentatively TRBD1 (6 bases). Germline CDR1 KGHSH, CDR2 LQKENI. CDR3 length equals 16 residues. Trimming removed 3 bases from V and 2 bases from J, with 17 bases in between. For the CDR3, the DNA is TGTGCCAGCTCACCGAGCTTGACAGGAAAGGCCTACGAGCAGTACTTC. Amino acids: CASSPSLTGKAYEQYF.